The 25 T cell receptor beta chains below come from one sample, sequenced in a study of OX40 agonist ivuxolimab in advanced cancers. The repertoire was sequenced with immunoSEQ multiplex PCR; TCRdb's copy has only in-frame clones and lacks some. The table lists about 22,000 clones, roughly 86% of them singletons, with 45% to 60% in the top ten. The material was CD4+ or CD8+ T cells sorted from blood, obtained in a trial of the OX40 agonist ivuxolimab. Every receptor here comes from an adult with an advanced solid tumor such as melanoma, head and neck, liver or kidney cancer.

V is TRBV9 and J is TRBJ1-3; D unresolved. Trimming left V 0 bases short and J 2 bases short, with 15 bases between. The CDR3 spans 17 residues. Germline loops: CDR1 SGDLS, CDR2 YYNGEE. The DNA for the CDR3 is TGTGCCAGCAGCGTAGCTCCGGGTCTGGTCGCTGGAAACACCATATATTTT. This codes for CASSVAPGLVAGNTIYF.

The V call is TRBV5-3, the J call TRBJ2-7, with 7 bases that match TRBD1. TRBV5-3 is an open reading frame, and its role is uncertain. There are 13 residues in the CDR3. Losses at the gene ends were 8 bases for V and 3 bases for J; bases not matched to a gene: 8. The CDR3 nucleotides are TGTGCCAGCAGCCCGGGACAGAACTACGAGCAGTACTTC. Protein product: CASSPGQNYEQYF.

The V call is TRBV10-2, the J call TRBJ2-3; 7 bases map to TRBD2. CDR3 length: 16 amino acids. With 2 bases clipped from V and 2 bases from J, the junction kept 7 bases outside the gene matches. CDR1 and CDR2 from the germline V gene are WSHSY and SAAADI. DNA for the CDR3: TGCGCCAGCAGTGAGACCGGGACTACCTACACAGATACGCAGTATTTT. Protein product: CASSETGTTYTDTQYF.

The rearrangement links TRBV5-6 to TRBJ1-2; a possible D gene is TRBD1 (5 bases). Trimming removed 0 bases from V and 8 bases from J, with 14 bases in between. CDR1 is SGHDT and CDR2 is YYEEEE in the germline V gene. This CDR3 comprises 14 residues. CDR3 in DNA: TGTGCCAGCAGCTTGGATTGGGACCGCAGCGGCTACACCTTC. Translation gives CASSLDWDRSGYTF. The variable domain in full, completed from reference TRBV5-6 and TRBJ1-2, reads DAGVTQSPTHLIKTRGQQVTLRCSPKSGHDTVSWYQQALGQGPQFIFQYYEEEERQRGNFPDRFSGHQFPNYSSELNVNALLLGDSALYLCASSLDWDRSGYTFGSGTRLTVV.

V usage is TRBV7-3 and J usage is TRBJ2-4; D gene unclear. From germline, CDR1 is SGHTA and CDR2 FQGTGA. V was shortened by 2 bases and J by 7 bases, with 9 bases between the two germline ends. The CDR3 spans 13 residues. The CDR3 sequence: CASSLGLGNIQYF. The CDR3 coding sequence is TGTGCCAGCAGCTTAGGGTTGGGTAACATTCAGTACTTC.

The chain recombines TRBV19 with TRBJ2-7; weak D call: TRBD2 (6 bases). V was clipped by 5 bases and J by 5 bases, with 16 bases between them. CDR3 size: 14 residues. From germline, CDR1 is LNHDA and CDR2 SQIVND (reference sequence). CDR3 region: CASSSWGGEDEQYF. In DNA form, the CDR3 reads TGTGCCAGTAGTTCCTGGGGAGGAGAGGACGAGCAGTACTTC.

This rearrangement joins TRBV28 to TRBJ2-5, with TRBD2 matching over 11 bases. The germline gives CDR1 MDHEN, CDR2 SYDVKM. The CDR3 contains 20 residues. The trim removed 4 bases at V and 0 bases at J, leaving 16 bases unmatched. CDR3 region: CASSSPGLAGGVDNQETQYF. The DNA for the CDR3 is TGTGCCAGCAGTTCCCCTGGGCTAGCGGGGGGCGTAGATAACCAAGAGACCCAGTACTTC.

The chain combines TRBV19 with TRBJ2-2; D is undetermined. Trimming pared 1 base from V and 3 bases from J, leaving 15 bases between. The V gene's germline CDR1 is LNHDA and CDR2 SQIVND (reference sequence). This CDR3 comprises 17 residues. CDR3 sequence: CASSIAPVRLDTGELFF. As DNA, the CDR3 is TGTGCCAGTAGTATAGCCCCCGTTAGGTTGGACACCGGGGAGCTGTTTTTT.

The V and J genes are TRBV6-1 and TRBJ1-5, with a possible D match to TRBD1 (6 bases). V was shortened by 1 base and J by 8 bases, with 12 bases between the two germline ends. The germline gives CDR1 MNHNS, CDR2 SASEGT. This CDR3 contains 14 residues. CDR3 protein: CASSEGGTPEPQHF. The CDR3 DNA reads TGTGCCAGCAGTGAAGGAGGGACACCAGAGCCCCAGCATTTT.

The chain uses TRBV27 and TRBJ1-6, with D perhaps matching TRBD1 (5 bases). The CDR3 is 14 residues long. CDR1 and CDR2 from the germline V gene are MNHEY and SMNVEV (reference sequence). Trimming shortened V by 6 bases and J by 7 bases, and 13 bases separated the two germline ends. The CDR3 loop reads CASSLARDNSPLHF. The DNA for the CDR3 is TGTGCCAGCAGCTTAGCGCGGGACAATTCACCCCTCCACTTT.

The rearrangement joins TRBV19 to TRBJ1-1; D is unclear. V gave up 6 bases and J gave up 12 bases, with 14 bases separating them. The V gene's germline CDR1 is LNHDA and CDR2 SQIVND (reference sequence). The CDR3 covers 11 residues. The CDR3 DNA reads TGTGCCAGTAGACGTGGCGGTGACACTTTCTTT. This sequence encodes CASRRGGDTFF.

J is TRBJ2-5 and V is TRBV9; 8 bases fit TRBD2. This CDR3 spans 15 amino acids. The germline V gene encodes CDR1 SGDLS and CDR2 YYNGEE. Trimming at V came to 0 bases and at J to 5 bases, leaving 6 bases not matched to a gene. For the CDR3, the DNA is TGTGCCAGCAGCGTAGACGGGGGGGCCGATGAGACCCAGTACTTC. Amino acid sequence: CASSVDGGADETQYF.

The chain is built from TRBV5-1 and TRBJ2-3, with TRBD1 matching 9 bases. This CDR3 comprises 15 residues. Germline V gene lookup returns CDR1 SGHRS and CDR2 YFSETQ. The ends lost 4 bases at V and 2 bases at J; junction bases unmatched: 5. CDR3 residues: CASSGGDRDTDTQYF. CDR3 in DNA: TGCGCCAGCAGCGGCGGGGACAGGGACACAGATACGCAGTATTTT.

This chain links TRBV9 with TRBJ2-3; possibly TRBD1 for D (6 bases). The CDR3 has 15 amino acids. From germline, CDR1 is SGDLS and CDR2 YYNGEE. With 7 bases removed from V and 0 bases from J, the gap between germline ends came to 15 bases. In DNA form, the CDR3 reads TGTGCCAGCTCCGGGGACAAAACTAGCACAGATACGCAGTATTTT. It specifies CASSGDKTSTDTQYF.

The chain has TRBV5-5 and TRBJ2-7; D is tentatively TRBD1 or TRBD2 (5 bases each). CDR3 size: 13 residues. The germline V gene encodes CDR1 SGHKS and CDR2 YYEKEE (reference sequence). The V gene lost 3 bases and the J gene lost 3 bases, with 10 bases spanning the gap. CDR3 amino acids: CASSWGSGYEQYF. The CDR3 bases are TGTGCCAGCAGCTGGGGGTCAGGCTACGAGCAGTACTTC.

This clone showed up just once. This chain uses TRBV7-2 with TRBJ2-1; D unresolved. Between the trimmed V and J ends, which lost 0 bases and 1 base, there was a span of 16 bases. Per germline, CDR1 SGHTA and CDR2 FQGNSA. CDR3 length equals 18 residues. The CDR3 protein is CASSLAVERPLSYNEQFF. The CDR3 DNA sequence: TGTGCCAGCAGCTTAGCGGTCGAACGGCCCCTGTCCTACAATGAGCAGTTCTTC.

This chain connects TRBV27 to TRBJ1-1; TRBD1 aligns across 7 bases. With 0 bases clipped from V and 3 bases from J, the junction kept 4 bases outside the gene matches. The germline gives CDR1 MNHEY, CDR2 SMNVEV (reference sequence). The CDR3 is 15 amino acids. The CDR3 protein is CASSLSAGGDTEAFF. DNA for the CDR3: TGTGCCAGCAGTTTATCAGCAGGGGGAGACACTGAAGCTTTCTTT.

The J gene is TRBJ2-2, the V gene TRBV13; 8 nucleotides agree with TRBD1. Germline trimming cut 3 bases from V and 4 bases from J; bases unmatched to any gene: 10. The CDR3 length is 17 residues. From germline, CDR1 is PRHDT and CDR2 FYEKMQ (reference sequence). The CDR3 sequence: CASSFPRQGPTTGELFF. The CDR3 nucleotides are TGTGCCAGCAGCTTTCCCAGACAGGGGCCAACCACCGGGGAGCTGTTTTTT.

The V gene is TRBV19, the J gene TRBJ1-2; D is uncertain. With 4 bases removed from V and 7 bases from J, the gap between germline ends came to 22 bases. The CDR3 runs to 16 residues. The germline CDR1 and CDR2 sequences are LNHDA and SQIVND (reference sequence). CDR3 loop: CASSNSILGPTSGYTF. The CDR3 DNA reads as TGTGCCAGTAGTAATAGTATCCTGGGTCCGACAAGTGGCTACACCTTC. The complete variable domain, with remaining parts taken from reference TRBV19 and TRBJ1-2, reads DGGITQSPKYLFRKEGQNVTLSCEQNLNHDAMYWYRQDPGQGLRLIYYSQIVNDFQKGDIAEGYSVSREKKESFPLTVTSAQKNPTAFYLCASSNSILGPTSGYTFGSGTRLTVV.

This clone was recorded only once. The chain couples TRBV5-5 to TRBJ1-5, with no clear D. Germline V gives CDR1 SGHKS, CDR2 YYEKEE (reference sequence). The ends were cut back, 4 bases at V and 0 bases at J, with 11 bases in the middle. The CDR3 has 15 residues. CDR3 nucleotides: TGTGCCAGCAGCCCCCGGGGTGATAGCAATCAGCCCCAGCATTTT. Amino acids: CASSPRGDSNQPQHF.

This chain links TRBV10-3 with TRBJ1-4; 7 bases match TRBD1. Germline trimming cut 6 bases from V and 0 bases from J; bases unmatched to any gene: 4. The CDR3 is 15 residues long. Germline CDR1 ENHRY, CDR2 SYGVKD. The CDR3 reads CAIRGDSATNEKLFF. CDR3 nucleotide sequence: TGTGCCATCAGGGGGGACAGCGCAACTAATGAAAAACTGTTTTTT.

This clone has just one count. The chain joins TRBV23-1 to TRBJ2-6, with unresolved D. TRBV23-1 is an ORF; its function is uncertain. V lost 1 base to trimming and J lost 4 bases, with 11 bases between them. This CDR3 is built from 16 residues. Here the CDR3 reads CASSQFPPRGANVLTF. CDR3 DNA sequence: TGCGCCAGCAGTCAATTCCCGCCGCGGGGGGCCAACGTCCTGACTTTC.

V gene TRBV6-1 combines with J gene TRBJ1-2, with 8 positions matching TRBD1. The CDR3 is 16 residues long. Germline-derived CDR1 and CDR2 are MNHNS and SASEGT. V gave up 2 bases and J gave up 0 bases; unmatched junction bases: 5. CDR3 bases: TGTGCCAGCAGTGAAAGCAGGGGGCCCTCTAACTATGGCTACACCTTC. Translation: CASSESRGPSNYGYTF.

The chain couples TRBV6-6 to TRBJ2-5, with a possible D match to TRBD2 (7 bases). Looked up from germline, CDR1 is MNHNY and CDR2 is SVGAGI (reference sequence). The CDR3 totals 14 residues. V lost 7 bases and J 5 bases, leaving 17 bases between the germline ends. The CDR3 protein is CASKEGGPGETQYF. The CDR3 nucleotides are TGTGCCAGCAAGGAGGGGGGGCCGGGTGAGACCCAGTACTTC.

The rearrangement uses TRBV7-3 and TRBJ1-1; TRBD1 might be the D (5 bases). Germline loops: CDR1 SGHTA, CDR2 FQGTGA. This CDR3 is built from 18 residues. Trimming left V 5 bases short and J 0 bases short, with 22 bases between. The CDR3 is CASSQGGAGRSMNTEAFF. The CDR3 DNA sequence: TGTGCCAGCAGCCAAGGAGGGGCAGGGAGGTCTATGAACACTGAAGCTTTCTTT.